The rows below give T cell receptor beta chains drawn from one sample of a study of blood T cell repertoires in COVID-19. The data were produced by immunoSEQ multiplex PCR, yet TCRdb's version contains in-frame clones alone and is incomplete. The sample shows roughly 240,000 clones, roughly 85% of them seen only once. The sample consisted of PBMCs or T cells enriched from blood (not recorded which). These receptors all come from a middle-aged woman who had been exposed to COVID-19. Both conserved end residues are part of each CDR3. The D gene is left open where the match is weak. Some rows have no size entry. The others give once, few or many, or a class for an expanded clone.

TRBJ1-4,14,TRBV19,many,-,CASSAQPSSEKLFF,TGTGCCAGTAGTGCACAGCCGAGTTCTGAAAAACTGTTTTTT
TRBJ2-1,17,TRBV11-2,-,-,CASSLRADGSLYNEQFF,TGTGCCAGCAGCTTGAGGGCCGATGGTAGCTTATACAATGAGCAGTTCTTC
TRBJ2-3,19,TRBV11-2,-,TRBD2,CASSARGTSGGARVDTQYF,TGTGCCAGCAGCGCCCGAGGGACTAGCGGGGGGGCCCGGGTAGATACGCAGTATTTT
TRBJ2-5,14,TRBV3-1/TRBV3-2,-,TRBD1,CASSLLQGQETQYF,TGTGCCAGCAGCCTTTTACAGGGGCAAGAGACCCAGTACTTC
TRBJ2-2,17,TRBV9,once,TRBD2,CASSVASGGTNTGELFF,TGTGCCAGCAGCGTAGCGAGCGGGGGGACGAACACCGGGGAGCTGTTTTTT
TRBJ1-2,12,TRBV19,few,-,CASSPEGHGYTF,TGTGCCAGTAGTCCGGAGGGCCATGGCTACACCTTC
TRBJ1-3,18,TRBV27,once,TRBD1,CASRDLGQGRRTGNTIYF,TGTGCCAGCAGAGATCTTGGACAGGGACGCCGAACTGGAAACACCATATATTTT
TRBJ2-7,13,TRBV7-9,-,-,CASSFEVLPEQYF,TGTGCCAGCAGCTTTGAGGTTTTGCCCGAGCAGTACTTC
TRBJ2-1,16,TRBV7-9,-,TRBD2,CASRDISGGAYNEQFF,TGTGCCAGCAGGGATATCAGCGGGGGGGCCTACAATGAGCAGTTCTTC
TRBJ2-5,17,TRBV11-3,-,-,CASSLFLPPDSKETQYF,TGTGCCAGCAGCTTATTCTTACCGCCGGACAGTAAAGAGACCCAGTACTTC
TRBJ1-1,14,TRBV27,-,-,CASRSGSPYTEAFF,TGTGCCAGCAGAAGCGGCAGTCCGTACACTGAAGCTTTCTTT